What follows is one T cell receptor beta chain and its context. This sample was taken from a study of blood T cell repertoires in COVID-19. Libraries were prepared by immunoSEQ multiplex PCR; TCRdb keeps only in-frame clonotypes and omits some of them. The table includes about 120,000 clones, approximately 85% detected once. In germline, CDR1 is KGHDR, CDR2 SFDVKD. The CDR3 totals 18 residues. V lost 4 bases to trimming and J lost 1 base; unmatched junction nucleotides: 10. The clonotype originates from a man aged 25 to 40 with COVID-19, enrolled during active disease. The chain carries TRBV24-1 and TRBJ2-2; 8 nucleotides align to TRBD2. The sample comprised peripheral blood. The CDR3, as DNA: TGTGCCACCAGTGACACCCGGGGCGGGAGGAAGAACACCGGGGAGCTGTTTTTT. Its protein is CATSDTRGGRKNTGELFF.